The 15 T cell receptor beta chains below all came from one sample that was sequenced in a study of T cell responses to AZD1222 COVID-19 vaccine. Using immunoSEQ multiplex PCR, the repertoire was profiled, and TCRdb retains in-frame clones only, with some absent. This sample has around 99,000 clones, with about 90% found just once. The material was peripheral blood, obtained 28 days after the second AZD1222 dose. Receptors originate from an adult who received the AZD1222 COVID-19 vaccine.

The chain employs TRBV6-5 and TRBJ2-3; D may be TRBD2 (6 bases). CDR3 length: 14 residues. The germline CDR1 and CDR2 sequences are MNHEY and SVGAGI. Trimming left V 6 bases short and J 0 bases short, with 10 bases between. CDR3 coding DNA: TGTGCCAGCAGGACCGGGGGTAGCACAGATACGCAGTATTTT. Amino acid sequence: CASRTGGSTDTQYF.

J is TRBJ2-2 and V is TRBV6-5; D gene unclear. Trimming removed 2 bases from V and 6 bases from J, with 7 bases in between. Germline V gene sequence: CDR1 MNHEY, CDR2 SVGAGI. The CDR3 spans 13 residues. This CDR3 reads CASSYGRSGELFF. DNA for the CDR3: TGTGCCAGCAGTTACGGGCGCTCCGGGGAGCTGTTTTTT.

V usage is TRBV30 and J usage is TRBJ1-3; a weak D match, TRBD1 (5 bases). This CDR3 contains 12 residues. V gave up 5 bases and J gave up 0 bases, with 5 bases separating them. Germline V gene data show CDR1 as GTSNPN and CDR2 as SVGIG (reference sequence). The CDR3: CAWGTSGNTIYF. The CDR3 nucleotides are TGTGCCTGGGGGACCTCTGGAAACACCATATATTTT.

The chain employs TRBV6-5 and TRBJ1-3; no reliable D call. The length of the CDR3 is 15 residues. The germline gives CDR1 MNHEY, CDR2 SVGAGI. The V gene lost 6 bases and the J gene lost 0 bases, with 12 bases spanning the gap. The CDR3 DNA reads TGTGCCAGCAGCCAGACGGGTGGCTCTGGAAACACCATATATTTT. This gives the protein CASSQTGGSGNTIYF.

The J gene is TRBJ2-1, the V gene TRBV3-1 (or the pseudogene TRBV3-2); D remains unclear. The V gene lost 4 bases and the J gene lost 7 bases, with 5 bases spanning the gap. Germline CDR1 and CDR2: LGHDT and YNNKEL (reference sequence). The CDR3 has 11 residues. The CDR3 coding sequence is TGTGCCAGCAGCCGAGCAAATGAGCAGTTCTTC. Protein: CASSRANEQFF.

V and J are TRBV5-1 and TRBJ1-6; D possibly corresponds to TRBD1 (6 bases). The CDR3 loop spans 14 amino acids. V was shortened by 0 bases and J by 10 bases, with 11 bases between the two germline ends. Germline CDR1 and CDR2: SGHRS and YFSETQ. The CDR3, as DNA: TGCGCCAGCAGCTTGGCGGACAGCCGGTCACCCCTCCACTTT. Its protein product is CASSLADSRSPLHF.

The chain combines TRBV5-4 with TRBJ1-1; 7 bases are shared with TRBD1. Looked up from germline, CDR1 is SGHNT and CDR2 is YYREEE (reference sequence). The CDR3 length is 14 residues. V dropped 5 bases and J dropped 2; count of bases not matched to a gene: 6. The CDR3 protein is CASRLGTDNTEAFF. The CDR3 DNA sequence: TGTGCCAGCAGACTAGGGACAGATAACACTGAAGCTTTCTTT.

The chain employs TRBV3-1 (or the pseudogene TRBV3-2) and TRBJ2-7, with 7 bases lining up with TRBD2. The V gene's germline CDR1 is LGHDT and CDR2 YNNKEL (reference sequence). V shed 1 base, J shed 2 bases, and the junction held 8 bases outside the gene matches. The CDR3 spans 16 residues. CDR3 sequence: CASSQGSGLDAYEQYF. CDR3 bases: TGTGCCAGCAGCCAAGGGTCCGGACTAGATGCCTACGAGCAGTACTTC.

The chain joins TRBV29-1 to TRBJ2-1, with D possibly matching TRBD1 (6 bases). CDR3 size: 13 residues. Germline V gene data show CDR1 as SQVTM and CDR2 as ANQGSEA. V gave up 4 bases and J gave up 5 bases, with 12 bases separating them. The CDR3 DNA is TGCAGCGTTGCAGGGGCGGCCCACAATGAGCAGTTCTTC. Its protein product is CSVAGAAHNEQFF.

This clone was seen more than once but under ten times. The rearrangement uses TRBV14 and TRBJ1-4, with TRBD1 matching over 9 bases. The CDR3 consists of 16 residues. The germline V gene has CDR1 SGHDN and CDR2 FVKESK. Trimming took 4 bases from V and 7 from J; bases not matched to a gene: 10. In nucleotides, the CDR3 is TGTGCCAGCAGCCCCCACCGACAGGGGGTTTTTGAAAAACTGTTTTTT. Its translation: CASSPHRQGVFEKLFF.

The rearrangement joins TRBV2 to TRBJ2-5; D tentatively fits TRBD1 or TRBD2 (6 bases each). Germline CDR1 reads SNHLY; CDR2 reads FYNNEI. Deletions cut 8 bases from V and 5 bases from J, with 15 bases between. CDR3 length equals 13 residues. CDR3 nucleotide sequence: TGTGCCAGCGAGGATCGAGGGGGGGAGACCCAGTACTTC. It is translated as CASEDRGGETQYF.

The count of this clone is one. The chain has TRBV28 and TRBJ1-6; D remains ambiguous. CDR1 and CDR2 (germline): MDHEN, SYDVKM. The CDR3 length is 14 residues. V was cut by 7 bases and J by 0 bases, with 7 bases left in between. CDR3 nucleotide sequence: TGTGCCAGCATGGAGAACTCCTATAATTCACCCCTCCACTTT. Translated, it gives CASMENSYNSPLHF.

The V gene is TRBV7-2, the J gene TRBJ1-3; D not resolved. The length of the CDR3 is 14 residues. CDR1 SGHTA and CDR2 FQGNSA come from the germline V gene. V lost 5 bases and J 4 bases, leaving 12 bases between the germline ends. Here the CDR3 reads CASSPLVTGNTIYF. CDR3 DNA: TGTGCCAGCAGCCCCCTGGTAACGGGAAACACCATATATTTT. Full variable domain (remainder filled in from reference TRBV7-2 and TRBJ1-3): GAGVSQSPSNKVTEKGKDVELRCDPISGHTALYWYRQSLGQGLEFLIYFQGNSAPDKSGLPSDRFSAERTGGSVSTLTIQRTQQEDSAVYLCASSPLVTGNTIYFGEGSWLTVV.

The CDR3 sequence: CASSLSVGNGYTF. Here the CDR3 DNA reads TGTGCCAGCAGTTTATCGGTAGGGAACGGCTACACCTTC. This chain joins TRBV27 and TRBJ1-2; D is undetermined. Trimming pared 0 bases from V and 8 bases from J, leaving 10 bases between. Germline loops: CDR1 MNHEY, CDR2 SMNVEV (reference sequence). This CDR3 region has 13 residues.

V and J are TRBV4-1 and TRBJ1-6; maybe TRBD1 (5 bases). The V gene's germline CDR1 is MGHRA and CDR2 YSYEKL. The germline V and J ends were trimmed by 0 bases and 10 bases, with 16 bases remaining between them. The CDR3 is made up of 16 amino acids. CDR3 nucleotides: TGCGCCAGCAGCCAAGATCGGACACCCCTAGGGTCACCCCTCCACTTT. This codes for CASSQDRTPLGSPLHF.